Described below is a single T cell receptor beta chain sequence and its context. This record comes from a study of T cell repertoires in ileal Crohn's disease. The length of the CDR3 is 14 residues. The germline V and J ends were trimmed by 1 base and 4 bases, with 10 bases remaining between them. Germline CDR1 SGHTA, CDR2 FQGNSA. Repertoires were generated with immunoSEQ multiplex PCR, while TCRdb's copy carries only in-frame clones and drops some. The sample shows 10,000 to 15,000 clones, 80% to 90% of them seen only once. The time point denotes: neoterminal ileum biopsy at postoperative endoscopy, about 6 months after surgery.

V usage is TRBV7-2 and J usage is TRBJ1-2; tentatively, D is TRBD1 (5 bases). The sequence was collected from an adult with Crohn's disease. The source material was ileal tissue. The CDR3 region has the DNA TGTGCCAGCAGCTTAGTTCCAGGGTTCTATGGCTACACCTTC. This codes for CASSLVPGFYGYTF. Together with reference TRBV7-2 and TRBJ1-2, the CDR3 gives the full variable domain: GAGVSQSPSNKVTEKGKDVELRCDPISGHTALYWYRQSLGQGLEFLIYFQGNSAPDKSGLPSDRFSAERTGGSVSTLTIQRTQQEDSAVYLCASSLVPGFYGYTFGSGTRLTVV.